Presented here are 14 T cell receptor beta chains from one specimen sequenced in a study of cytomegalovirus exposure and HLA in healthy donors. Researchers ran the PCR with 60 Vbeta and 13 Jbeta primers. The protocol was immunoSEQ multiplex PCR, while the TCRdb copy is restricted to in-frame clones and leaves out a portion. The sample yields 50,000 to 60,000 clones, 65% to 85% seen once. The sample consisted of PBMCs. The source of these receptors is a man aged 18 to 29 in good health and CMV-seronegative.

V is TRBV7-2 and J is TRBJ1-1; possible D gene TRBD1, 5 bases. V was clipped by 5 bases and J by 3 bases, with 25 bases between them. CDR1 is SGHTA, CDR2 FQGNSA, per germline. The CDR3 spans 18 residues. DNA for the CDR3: TGTGCCAGCAGCCTATTGGGGGGGGGAGTCTTGGGCGACACTGAAGCTTTCTTT. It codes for CASSLLGGGVLGDTEAFF.

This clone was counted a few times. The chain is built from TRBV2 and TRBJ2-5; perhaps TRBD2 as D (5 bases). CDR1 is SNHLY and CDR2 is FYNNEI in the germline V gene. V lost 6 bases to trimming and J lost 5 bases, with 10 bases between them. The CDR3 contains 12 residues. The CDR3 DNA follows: TGTGCCAGCAGGTCCGGGGTCGAGACCCAGTACTTC. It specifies CASRSGVETQYF.

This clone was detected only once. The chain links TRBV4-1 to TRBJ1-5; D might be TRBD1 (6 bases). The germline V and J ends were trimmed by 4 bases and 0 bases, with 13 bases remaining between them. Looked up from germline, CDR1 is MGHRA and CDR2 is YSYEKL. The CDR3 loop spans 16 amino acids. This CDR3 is CASSLPGAGSNQPQHF. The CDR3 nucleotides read TGCGCCAGCAGCCTCCCAGGGGCCGGTAGCAATCAGCCCCAGCATTTT.

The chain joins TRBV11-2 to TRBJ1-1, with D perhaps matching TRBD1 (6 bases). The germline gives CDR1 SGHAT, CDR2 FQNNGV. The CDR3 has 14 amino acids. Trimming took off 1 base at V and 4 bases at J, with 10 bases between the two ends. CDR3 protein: CASSLGQGSTEAFF. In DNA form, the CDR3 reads TGTGCCAGCAGCTTAGGGCAGGGGTCCACTGAAGCTTTCTTT.

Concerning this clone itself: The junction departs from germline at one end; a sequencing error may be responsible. CDR3 amino acids: CASSLEVGGTDTQYF. CDR3 nucleotide sequence: TGTGCTAGCAGCTTAGAGGTCGGGGGCACAGATACGCAGTATTTT. The chain is built from TRBV7-7 and TRBJ2-3; a weak D match, TRBD2 (5 bases). The CDR3 has 15 amino acids. The germline CDR1 and CDR2 sequences are SSHAT and FNYEAQ (reference sequence).

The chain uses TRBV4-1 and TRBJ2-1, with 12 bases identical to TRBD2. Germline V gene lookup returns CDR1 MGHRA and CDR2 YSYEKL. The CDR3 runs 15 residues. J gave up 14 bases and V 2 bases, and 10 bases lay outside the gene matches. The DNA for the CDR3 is TGCGCCAGCAGCCAACTCGGACTAGCGGGAACCCCCGAGTTCTTC. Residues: CASSQLGLAGTPEFF.

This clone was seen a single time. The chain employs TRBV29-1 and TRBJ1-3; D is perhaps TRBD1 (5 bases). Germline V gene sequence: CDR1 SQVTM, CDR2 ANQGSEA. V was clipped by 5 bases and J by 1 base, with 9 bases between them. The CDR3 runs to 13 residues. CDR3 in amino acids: CSVRPGSGNTIYF. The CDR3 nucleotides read TGCAGCGTTCGTCCAGGGTCTGGAAACACCATATATTTT.

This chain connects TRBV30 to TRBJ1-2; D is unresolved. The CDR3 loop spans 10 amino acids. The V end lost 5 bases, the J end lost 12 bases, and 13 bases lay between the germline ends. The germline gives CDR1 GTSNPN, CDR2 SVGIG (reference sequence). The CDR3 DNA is TGTGCCTGGGGGCGGGCAGCCGACACCTTC. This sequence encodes CAWGRAADTF.

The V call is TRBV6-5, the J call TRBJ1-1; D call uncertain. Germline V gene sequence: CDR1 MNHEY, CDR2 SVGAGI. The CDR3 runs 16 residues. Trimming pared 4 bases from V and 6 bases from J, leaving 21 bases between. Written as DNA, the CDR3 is TGTGCCAGCAGTTCCCCTCGGAACGGTCCTGGGCCTGAAGCTTTCTTT. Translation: CASSSPRNGPGPEAFF.

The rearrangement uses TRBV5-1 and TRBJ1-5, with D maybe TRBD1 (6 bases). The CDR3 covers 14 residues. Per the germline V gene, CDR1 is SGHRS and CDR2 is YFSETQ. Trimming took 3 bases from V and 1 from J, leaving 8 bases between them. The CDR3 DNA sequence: TGCGCCAGCAGCTCCGGACAGAGCAATCAGCCCCAGCATTTT. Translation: CASSSGQSNQPQHF. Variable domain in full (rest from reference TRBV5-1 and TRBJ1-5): KAGVTQTPRYLIKTRGQQVTLSCSPISGHRSVSWYQQTPGQGLQFLFEYFSETQRNKGNFPGRFSGRQFSNSRSEMNVSTLELGDSALYLCASSSGQSNQPQHFGDGTRLSIL.

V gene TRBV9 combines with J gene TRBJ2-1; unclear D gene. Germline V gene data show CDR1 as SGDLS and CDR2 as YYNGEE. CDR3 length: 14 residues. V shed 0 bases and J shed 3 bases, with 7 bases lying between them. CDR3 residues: CASSVVGFYNEQFF. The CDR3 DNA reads TGTGCCAGCAGCGTAGTGGGCTTCTACAATGAGCAGTTCTTC.

This CDR3 reads CAISPSGRFTDTQYF. CDR3 nucleotide sequence: TGTGCCATCAGTCCTAGCGGGAGATTCACAGATACGCAGTATTTT. The chain carries TRBV10-3 and TRBJ2-3, with 10 bases that match TRBD2. Germline values: CDR1 ENHRY, CDR2 SYGVKD. The J segment lost 2 bases and the V segment lost 5 bases, leaving 4 bases of the junction unmatched. The CDR3 sequence is 15 residues long.

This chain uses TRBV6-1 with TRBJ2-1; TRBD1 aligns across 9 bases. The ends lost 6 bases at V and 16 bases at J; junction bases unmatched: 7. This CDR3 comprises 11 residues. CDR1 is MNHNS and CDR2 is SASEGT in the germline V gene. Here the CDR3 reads CASRGTGPEFF. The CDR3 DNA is TGTGCCAGCAGGGGGACAGGGCCCGAATTCTTC.

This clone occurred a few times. The CDR3 DNA sequence: TGTGCCAGCAGTTCTCGGGAGACCCAGTACTTC. Amino acid sequence: CASSSRETQYF. The rearrangement uses TRBV6-5 and TRBJ2-5, with D unresolved. Germline values: CDR1 MNHEY, CDR2 SVGAGI. This CDR3 spans 11 amino acids. V was trimmed by 4 bases and J by 5 bases, leaving 5 bases between them.